This TCR beta chain is from a study of T cell repertoires in cytomegalovirus infection. Overall study: Public TCR beta signatures marked donors with CMV infection and the matching HLA. Study-level results: Cumulative public TCR beta family frequency identified carriers of CMV plus the relevant HLA. In two of eight donors, the top clonotype was HLA-C-restricted CMV-specific.

This clonotype appeared a few times. Antigen: not known. Each CDR3 protein gets one entry after TCRdb re-called the reads with MiXCR. Of hundreds of thousands of distinct CDR3 sequences listed, about 24% were seen once; the top ten hold less than 10%. The CDR3 is made up of 16 amino acids. Germline-derived CDR1 and CDR2 are SGHKS and YYEKEE (reference sequence). V shed 6 bases, J shed 4 bases, and the junction held 14 bases outside the gene matches. The specimen was CD8+ T cells from PBMCs. This sequence joins TRBV5-5 and TRBJ2-7, with 9 positions matching TRBD1. This receptor was obtained from a human donor in good health (CMV status not recorded). Some clones in this sample may be carry-over from other donors' samples. The CDR3 here is CASTRTPGTGIYEQYV. The CDR3 DNA reads TGTGCCAGCACTCGGACGCCGGGGACAGGGATTTACGAGCAGTACGTC.